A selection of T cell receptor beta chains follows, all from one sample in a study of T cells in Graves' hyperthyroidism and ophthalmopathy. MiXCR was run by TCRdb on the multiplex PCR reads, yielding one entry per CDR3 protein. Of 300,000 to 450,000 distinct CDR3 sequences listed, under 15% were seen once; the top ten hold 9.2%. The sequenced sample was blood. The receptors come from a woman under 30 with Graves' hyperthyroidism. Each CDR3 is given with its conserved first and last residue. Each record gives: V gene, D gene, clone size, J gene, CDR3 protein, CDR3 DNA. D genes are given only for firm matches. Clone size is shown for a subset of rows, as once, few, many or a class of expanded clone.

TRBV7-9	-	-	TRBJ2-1	CASSPAGTGTEQFF	TGTGCCAGCAGCCCAGCGGGCACAGGGACTGAGCAGTTCTTC
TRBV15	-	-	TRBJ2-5	CATSTRRGTYQETQYF	TGTGCCACCAGCACCCGAAGGGGAACCTACCAAGAGACCCAGTACTTC
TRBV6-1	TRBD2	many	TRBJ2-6	CASSEAGEGAGANVLTF	TGTGCCAGCAGTGAGGCGGGGGAGGGCGCCGGGGCCAACGTCCTGACTTTC
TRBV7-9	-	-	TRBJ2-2	CASSWVGELFF	TGTGCCAGCAGCTGGGTCGGGGAGCTGTTTTTT
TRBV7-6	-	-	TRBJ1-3	CASSLGGARNTIYF	TGTGCCAGCAGCTTAGGTGGGGCGCGAAACACCATATATTTT
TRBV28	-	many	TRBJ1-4	CASMRPLEDEKLFF	TGTGCCAGCATGAGGCCCCTGGAGGATGAAAAACTGTTTTTT
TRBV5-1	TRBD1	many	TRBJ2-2	CASSLEPGTANTGELFF	TGCGCCAGCAGCTTGGAACCGGGGACAGCGAACACCGGGGAGCTGTTTTTT
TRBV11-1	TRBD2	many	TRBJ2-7	CASSFPSGSGSSYEQYF	TGTGCCAGCAGCTTCCCATCGGGAAGCGGGAGCTCCTACGAGCAGTACTTC
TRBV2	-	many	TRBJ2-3	CASSGGARTDTQYF	TGTGCCAGCAGTGGGGGGGCCCGCACAGATACGCAGTATTTT
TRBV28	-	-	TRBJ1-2	CASSGTNPPWNYGYTF	TGTGCCAGCAGTGGGACAAACCCCCCATGGAACTATGGCTACACCTTC
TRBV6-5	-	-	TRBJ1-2	CASSYSSTWRAGGYTF	TGTGCCAGCAGTTACTCGTCTACGTGGCGGGCGGGCGGCTACACCTTC
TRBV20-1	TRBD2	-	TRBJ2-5	CSARDEVGLAVSYQETQYF	TGCAGTGCTAGAGATGAAGTGGGACTAGCTGTTTCCTACCAAGAGACCCAGTACTTC
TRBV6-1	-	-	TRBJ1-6	CASSATNPPYNSPLHF	TGTGCCAGCAGCGCCACCAATCCTCCCTATAATTCACCCCTCCACTTT
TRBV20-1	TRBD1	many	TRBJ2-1	CSASGTGGYGSGLDNEQFF	TGCAGTGCTAGCGGGACAGGGGGCTACGGGAGCGGTTTGGACAATGAGCAGTTCTTC
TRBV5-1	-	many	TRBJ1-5	CASSLAGSANQPQHF	TGCGCCAGCAGCTTGGCCGGCAGTGCGAATCAGCCCCAGCATTTT
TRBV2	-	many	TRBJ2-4	CASTPDSTKNIQYF	TGTGCCAGCACCCCCGACAGCACCAAAAACATTCAGTACTTC
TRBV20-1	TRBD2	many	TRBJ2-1	CSARPSTSGAYNEQFF	TGCAGTGCTAGACCATCGACTAGCGGGGCCTACAATGAGCAGTTCTTC
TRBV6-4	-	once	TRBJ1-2	CASSPTWGNGYTF	TGTGCCAGCAGTCCCACCTGGGGAAATGGCTACACCTTC
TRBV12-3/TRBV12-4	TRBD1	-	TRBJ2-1	CASSFWTGGFGEQFF	TGTGCCAGCAGTTTTTGGACAGGGGGCTTTGGTGAGCAGTTCTTC
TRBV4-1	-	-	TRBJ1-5	CASSQGGSPYSNQPQHF	TGCGCCAGCAGCCAAGGGGGCAGCCCGTATAGCAATCAGCCCCAGCATTTT
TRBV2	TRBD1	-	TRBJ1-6	CATIPQGTDNSPLHF	TGTGCCACTATCCCCCAGGGGACAGATAATTCACCCCTCCACTTT
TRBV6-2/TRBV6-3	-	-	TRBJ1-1	CASSYREKDTEAFF	TGTGCCAGCAGTTACAGGGAGAAGGACACTGAAGCTTTCTTT
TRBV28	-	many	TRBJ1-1	CASRPQYTEAFF	TGTGCCAGCCGCCCCCAGTACACTGAAGCTTTCTTT
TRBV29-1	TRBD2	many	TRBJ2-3	CSVGSGGAADTQYF	TGCAGCGTCGGGAGCGGGGGGGCGGCAGATACGCAGTATTTT
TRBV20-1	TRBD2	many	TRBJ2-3	CSAIDSGLAVDTQYF	TGCAGTGCCATCGACTCCGGACTAGCAGTAGATACGCAGTATTTT
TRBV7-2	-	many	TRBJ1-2	CASSLDGGRSYGYTF	TGTGCCAGCAGCTTAGACGGGGGGCGAAGCTATGGCTACACCTTC
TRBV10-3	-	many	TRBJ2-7	CAISPGSPTYEQYF	TGTGCCATCAGTCCAGGGAGTCCCACCTACGAGCAGTACTTC
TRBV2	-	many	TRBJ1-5	CASSWDYSNQPQHF	TGTGCCAGCAGTTGGGACTATAGCAATCAGCCCCAGCATTTT
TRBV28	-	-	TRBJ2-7	CASSPGGAREQYF	TGTGCCAGCAGTCCAGGGGGGGCGCGAGAGCAGTACTTC
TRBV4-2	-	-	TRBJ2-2	CASSPSLAGELFF	TGTGCCAGCAGCCCCTCATTGGCCGGGGAGCTGTTTTTT
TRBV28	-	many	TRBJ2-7	CASSLSQGLDEQYF	TGTGCCAGCAGTTTAAGTCAGGGACTCGACGAGCAGTACTTC
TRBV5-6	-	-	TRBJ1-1	CASSLIQRGTTEAFF	TGTGCCAGCAGCTTGATCCAACGCGGCACCACTGAAGCTTTCTTT
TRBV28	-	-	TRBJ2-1	CASSALGGAFYNEQFF	TGTGCCAGCAGTGCCCTGGGGGGGGCGTTCTACAATGAGCAGTTCTTC
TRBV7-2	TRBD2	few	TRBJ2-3	CASSLSGGRTDMQYF	TGTGCCAGCAGCCTAAGCGGGGGGCGCACAGATATGCAGTATTTT
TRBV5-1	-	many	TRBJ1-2	CASSSRLRQDGYTF	TGCGCCAGCAGCTCAAGACTAAGACAGGACGGCTACACCTTC
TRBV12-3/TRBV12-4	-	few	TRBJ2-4	CASRLAKNIQYF	TGTGCCAGCAGACTAGCCAAAAACATTCAGTACTTC
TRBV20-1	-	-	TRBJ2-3	CSAPGALGSDTQYF	TGCAGTGCCCCGGGGGCGCTAGGTTCAGATACGCAGTATTTT
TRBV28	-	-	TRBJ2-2	CASSLSRQFAGELFF	TGTGCCAGCAGTTTATCTAGACAATTCGCCGGGGAGCTGTTTTTT
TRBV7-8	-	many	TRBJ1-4	CASSLDIGPDEKLFF	TGTGCCAGCAGCTTAGATATAGGCCCCGATGAAAAACTGTTTTTT
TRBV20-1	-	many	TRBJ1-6	CSARVAGSYNSPLHF	TGCAGTGCTAGAGTGGCAGGAAGTTATAATTCACCCCTCCACTTT
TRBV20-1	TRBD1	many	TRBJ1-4	CSPGQGTGEKLFF	TGCAGTCCTGGACAGGGGACGGGTGAAAAACTGTTTTTT
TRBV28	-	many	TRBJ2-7	CASSQMGPPFEQYF	TGTGCCAGCAGCCAAATGGGACCGCCCTTCGAGCAGTACTTC
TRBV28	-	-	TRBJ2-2	CASSSRGASTGELFF	TGTGCCAGCAGTTCTCGGGGGGCGTCCACCGGGGAGCTGTTTTTT
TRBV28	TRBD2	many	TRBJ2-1	CASSSSSGKYNEQFF	TGTGCCAGCAGTTCATCTAGCGGAAAGTACAATGAGCAGTTCTTC
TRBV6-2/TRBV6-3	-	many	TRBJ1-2	CASSYSWWFFDGYTF	TGTGCCAGCAGTTACTCATGGTGGTTCTTCGATGGCTACACCTTC
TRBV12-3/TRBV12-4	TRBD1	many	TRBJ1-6	CASSEQGAQNSPLHF	TGTGCCAGCAGCGAACAGGGGGCTCAAAATTCACCCCTCCACTTT
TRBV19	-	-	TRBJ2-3	CASSIWDTQYF	TGTGCCAGTAGTATTTGGGATACGCAGTATTTT
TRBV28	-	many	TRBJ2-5	CASGPQETQYF	TGTGCCAGCGGGCCGCAGGAGACCCAGTACTTC
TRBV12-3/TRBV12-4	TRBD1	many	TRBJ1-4	CAIGTGGLTNEKLFF	TGTGCCATCGGGACAGGGGGATTGACTAATGAAAAACTGTTTTTT
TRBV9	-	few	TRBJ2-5	CASSVELGQETQYF	TGTGCCAGCAGCGTAGAGCTGGGACAAGAGACCCAGTACTTC